The text below deals with one TCR beta chain. Its antigen remains undetermined. The sample holds no much larger clone one base away, and base qualities are not on file. Donors were a few dozen systemically healthy Caucasian individuals from Russia aged roughly 6 to 100 years. About 9.1 milliliters of peripheral blood were collected from each donor into EDTA-treated Vacutainer tubes. PBMCs were isolated by Ficoll-Paque density-gradient centrifugation, with at least 6 million obtained per sample. Trizol reagent was used to extract total RNA from the PBMCs, yielding at least 6 micrograms per sample. Naive CD45RAhigh/CD27high T cell percentages were measured by flow cytometry on a PBMC aliquot from every donor. The data derive from a study of blood T cells in healthy people across ages (dated by TCRdb to the mid-2010s). Broadly, across the study: In model experiments, template switching captured roughly one uniquely barcoded TCR beta cDNA molecule for every two T cells. Using deep sequencing normalized with unique cDNA molecular identifiers, the study measured how TCR beta repertoire diversity changes with age. Two additional independent replicas of 1 million unique cDNA reads from the same blood draw were analyzed for two donors (one aged 18 to 29 and one aged 80 or older). The donors were split into four age groups: young (average about 15 years), middle-aged (39), aged (about 62) and long-lived (under 90). To avoid experimental bias, donors of different ages were distributed randomly across sequencing lanes. What the authors observed across the whole study: Estimates of total diversity from one million sequenced T cells were regarded as lower bounds and underestimates. Conclusive comparison of naive and antigen-experienced compartments was prevented by the profiling of bulk unsorted PBMCs. The percentage of naive T cells measured by flow cytometry correlated strongly with observed TCR beta diversity. Because the CMV infection status of the donors was unknown, age-related changes in expanded clonotypes may potentially have been confounded. As age increased, observed TCR beta diversity per million T cells dropped in a roughly linear way, and a significant reduction was already evident by age 40. Compared with the aged group, more naive CD4+ T cells, fewer expanded clones and increased TCR diversity were shown by the long-lived group, suggesting age selection.

Library construction relied on 5' RACE. TCRdb records Illumina HiSeq 2500 as the sequencer. A second about 6 to 11 cycle PCR used a sample-barcoded 5' primer and a J-beta primer mix. A unique molecular identifier was introduced onto each TCR beta cDNA molecule by a template-switch 5' adaptor carrying 12 random nucleotides. Each sample yielded at least 3 million CDR3-containing paired-end reads. First-strand cDNA was synthesized from all RNA with the Mint cDNA synthesis kit, primed by a TRBC-specific oligonucleotide. All cDNA was treated with uracil-DNA glycosylase and then went through a first 18-cycle PCR with the universal primers M1SS and BC2_uni_R. Per the original workflow: Normalization of each sample was performed by random selection of 1 million high-quality reads, each carrying a distinct molecular identifier. Instead of being binned into consensus sequences, reads that shared molecular identifiers were thrown out. MiTCR, run with a Q25 quality threshold and the strictest error-elimination algorithm, handled CDR3 identification, clonotype clustering and error correction. A nonparametric unseen species model using Euler transformation provided a lower-bound estimate of total TCR beta diversity. Using fastp at Q25 and MiXCR, TCRdb reprocessed the public reads and kept productive beta chains. Here each entry gathers all rows of one CDR3 protein and keeps the most common genes and DNA. The V and J calls were not made by the authors but by TCRdb's processing. A total of 1.2 million to 1.5 million distinct CDR3 sequences appear in this sample, roughly 40% of them only once. Clones ranked in the top ten supply 7.9% of the sample.

What was sequenced was blood. The TCR originated in a woman aged 18-29 years in good health.

The CDR3 sequence is CASSLGGAGGYGYTF. In nucleotide form, the sequence is TGTGCCAGCAGTTTAGGTGGGGCAGGTGGCTATGGCTACACCTTC. The chain uses TRBV27 and TRBJ1-2, with a weak D call of TRBD1 (5 bases match). The germline V gene (reference sequence) sets CDR1 to MNHEY and CDR2 to SMNVEV. Trimming at the junction amounts to 2 bases on V and 4 bases on J, and the germline ends lie 14 bases apart. Counted from cysteine to phenylalanine, this CDR3 has 15 amino acids. The only DNA kept is the CDR3, 45 bases in frame from the first base.